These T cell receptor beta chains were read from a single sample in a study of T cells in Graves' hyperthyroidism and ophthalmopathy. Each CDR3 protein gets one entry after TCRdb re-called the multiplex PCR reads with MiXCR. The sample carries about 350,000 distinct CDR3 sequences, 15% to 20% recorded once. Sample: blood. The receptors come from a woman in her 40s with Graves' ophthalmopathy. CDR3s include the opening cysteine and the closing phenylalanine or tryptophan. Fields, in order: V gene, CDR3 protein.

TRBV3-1	CASSQAGTSGQETQYF
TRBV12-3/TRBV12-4	CASSLTDRDYEQSF
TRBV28	CATRHRDTAYEQYF
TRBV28	CASSPDNWTGSNQPQHF
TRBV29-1	CSGDRGTNTEAFF
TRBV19	CASSVESGRFDTGELFF
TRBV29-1	CSVRLSGANVLTF
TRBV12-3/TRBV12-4	CASSPVSVSDTQYF
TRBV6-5	CASSFPGQANQPQHF
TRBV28	CASSMLAGVTGELFF
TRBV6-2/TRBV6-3	CASGSRYYHPQHF
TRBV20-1	CSAGRTGTGDEQYF
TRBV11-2	CASSLDHHSYYEQYF
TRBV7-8	CASSLVAGAPGNTIYF
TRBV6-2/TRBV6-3	CASSYPGGEVAFF
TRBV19	CASSDTKIGELFF
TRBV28	CASKPVQVDYGYNF
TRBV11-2	CASSPGGQLGNQPQHF
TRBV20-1	CSAWGAEAYEQYF
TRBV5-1	CASSPRPPYEQYF
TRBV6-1	CASSPHAETQYF
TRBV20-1	CSTSDRVAKNIQYF
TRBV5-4	CASKSTVEETQYF
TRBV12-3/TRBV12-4	CASLGGPEAFF
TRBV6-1	CASSPGTPLRYTF
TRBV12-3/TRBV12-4	CASSPSRVQPQHF
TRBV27	CASSLFQSQGTQYF
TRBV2	CASSSRTGGAKNIQYF
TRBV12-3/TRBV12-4	CASSLTTSLRTDTQYF
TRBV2	CASTGLGGYTF
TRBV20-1	CSAGAGAVNIQYF
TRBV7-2	CASSLRGHGETEAFF